The sequence of this T cell receptor (beta chain) was determined in a study of T cell repertoires in cytomegalovirus infection. TCRdb fed the reads into MiXCR, producing one record per CDR3 protein. Found here are approximately 910,000 distinct CDR3 sequences, 30% to 40% of them singletons; the top ten hold 11% to 15%. V lost 3 bases, J lost 0 bases, and 11 bases stayed unmatched. CDR3 length: 20 residues. Per germline, CDR1 KGHDR and CDR2 SFDVKD. This clonotype was detected ten times or more. No antigen is known for it. Here the sequenced sample was cultured CD8+ T cells from PBMCs, taken from culture after CMV antigen stimulation. This receptor was identified in a human donor in good health (CMV status not recorded). Some clones in this sample may be carry-over from other donors' samples. J is TRBJ2-1 and V is TRBV24-1; TRBD2 agrees at 12 bases. In nucleotides, the CDR3 is TGTGCCACCAGTGATCCCGGACTAGCGGGGAAGATGAGCTCCTACAATGAGCAGTTCTTC. This encodes CATSDPGLAGKMSSYNEQFF.